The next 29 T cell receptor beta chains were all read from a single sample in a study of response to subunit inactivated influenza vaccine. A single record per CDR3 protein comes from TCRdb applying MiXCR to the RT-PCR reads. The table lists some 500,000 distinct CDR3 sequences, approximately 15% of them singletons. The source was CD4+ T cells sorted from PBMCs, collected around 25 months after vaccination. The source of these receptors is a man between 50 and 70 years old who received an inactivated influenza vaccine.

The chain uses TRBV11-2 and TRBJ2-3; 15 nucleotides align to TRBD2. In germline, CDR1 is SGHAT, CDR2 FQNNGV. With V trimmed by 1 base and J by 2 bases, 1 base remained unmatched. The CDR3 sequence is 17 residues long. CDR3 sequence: CASSLGTSGRATDTQYF. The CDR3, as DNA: TGTGCCAGCAGCTTAGGGACTAGCGGGAGGGCCACAGATACGCAGTATTTT. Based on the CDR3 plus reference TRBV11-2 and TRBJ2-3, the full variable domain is EAGVAQSPRYKIIEKRQSVAFWCNPISGHATLYWYQQILGQGPKLLIQFQNNGVVDDSQLPKDRFSAERLKGVDSTLKIQPAKLEDSAVYLCASSLGTSGRATDTQYFGPGTRLTVL.

This CDR3 reads CTSSQDFRAGGSPLHF. In DNA form, the CDR3 reads TGCACCAGCAGCCAAGATTTCCGGGCCGGAGGTTCACCCCTCCACTTT. The chain employs TRBV1 and TRBJ1-6. TRBV1 is described as a pseudogene. This CDR3 contains 16 residues.

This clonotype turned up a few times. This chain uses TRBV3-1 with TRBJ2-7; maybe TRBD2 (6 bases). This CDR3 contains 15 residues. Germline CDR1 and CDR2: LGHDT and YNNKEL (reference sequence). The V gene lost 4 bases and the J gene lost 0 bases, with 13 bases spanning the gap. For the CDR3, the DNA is TGTGCCAGCAGCCCCCGACTAGTATCCTCCTACGAGCAGTACTTC. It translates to CASSPRLVSSYEQYF.

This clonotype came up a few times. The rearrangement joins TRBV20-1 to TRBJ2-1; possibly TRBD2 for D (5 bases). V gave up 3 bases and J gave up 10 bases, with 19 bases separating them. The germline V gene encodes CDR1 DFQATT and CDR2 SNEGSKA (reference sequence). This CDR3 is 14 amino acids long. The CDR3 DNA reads TGCAGTGCTAGTCCCCCTAGCCCCCTGGAAGAGCAGTTCTTC. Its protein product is CSASPPSPLEEQFF.

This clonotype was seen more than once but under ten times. Here the CDR3 DNA reads TGCAGCGTTGGTGAAGGAGCTATCCAAGAGACCCAGTACTTC. This translates into CSVGEGAIQETQYF. The chain uses TRBV29-1 and TRBJ2-5, with unresolved D. Germline assignment: CDR1 SQVTM and CDR2 ANQGSEA. CDR3 length: 14 residues. V was pared by 4 bases and J by 1 base, with 13 bases between.

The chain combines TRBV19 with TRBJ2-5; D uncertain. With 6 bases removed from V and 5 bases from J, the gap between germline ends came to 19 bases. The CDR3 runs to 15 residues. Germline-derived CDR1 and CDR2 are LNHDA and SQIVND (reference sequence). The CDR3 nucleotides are TGTGCCAGTAGCCTTTACGTCGTGCCCAGGGAGACCCAGTACTTC. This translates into CASSLYVVPRETQYF.

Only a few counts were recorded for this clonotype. CDR3 sequence (DNA): TGTGCCAGCAGCTTTACGGGTCCTGGAAACACCATATATTTT. Its translation: CASSFTGPGNTIYF. The V call is TRBV3-1, the J call TRBJ1-3; D gene unclear. Trimming pared 5 bases from V and 2 bases from J, leaving 10 bases between. The CDR3 runs to 14 residues. Germline V gene data show CDR1 as LGHDT and CDR2 as YNNKEL (reference sequence).

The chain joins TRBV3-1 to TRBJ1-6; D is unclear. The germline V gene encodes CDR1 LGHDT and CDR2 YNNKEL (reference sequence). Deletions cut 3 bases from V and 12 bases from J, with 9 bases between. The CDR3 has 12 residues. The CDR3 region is CASSQGDGPLHF. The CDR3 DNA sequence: TGTGCCAGCAGCCAGGGAGACGGACCCCTCCACTTT.

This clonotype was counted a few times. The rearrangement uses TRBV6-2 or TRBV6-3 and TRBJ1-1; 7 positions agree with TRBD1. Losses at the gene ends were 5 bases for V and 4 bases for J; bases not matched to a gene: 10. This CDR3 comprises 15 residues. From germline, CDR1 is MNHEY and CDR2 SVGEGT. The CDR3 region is CASSHQTGRITEAFF. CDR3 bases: TGTGCCAGCAGTCACCAGACAGGGAGGATCACTGAAGCTTTCTTT.

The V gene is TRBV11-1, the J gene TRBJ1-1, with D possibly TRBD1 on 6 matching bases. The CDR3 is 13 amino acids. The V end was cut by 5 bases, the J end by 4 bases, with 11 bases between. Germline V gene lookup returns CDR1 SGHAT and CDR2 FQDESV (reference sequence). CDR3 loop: CASSRGHRTEAFF. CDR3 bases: TGTGCCAGCAGCCGGGGGCACCGCACTGAAGCTTTCTTT. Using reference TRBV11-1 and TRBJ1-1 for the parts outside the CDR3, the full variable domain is EAEVAQSPRYKITEKSQAVAFWCDPISGHATLYWYRQILGQGPELLVQFQDESVVDDSQLPKDRFSAERLKGVDSTLKIQPAELGDSAMYLCASSRGHRTEAFFGQGTRLTVV.

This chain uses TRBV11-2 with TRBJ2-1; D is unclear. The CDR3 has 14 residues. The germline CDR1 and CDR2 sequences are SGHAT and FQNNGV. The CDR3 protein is CAGSPESSYNEQFF. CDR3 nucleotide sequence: TGTGCAGGCTCCCCGGAGAGCTCCTACAATGAGCAGTTCTTC.

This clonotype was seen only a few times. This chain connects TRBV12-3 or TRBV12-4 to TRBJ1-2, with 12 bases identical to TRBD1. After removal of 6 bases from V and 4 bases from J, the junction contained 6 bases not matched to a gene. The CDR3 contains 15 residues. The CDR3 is CASRPGTGGFYGYTF. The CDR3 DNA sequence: TGTGCCAGCAGGCCCGGGACAGGGGGCTTCTATGGCTACACCTTC.

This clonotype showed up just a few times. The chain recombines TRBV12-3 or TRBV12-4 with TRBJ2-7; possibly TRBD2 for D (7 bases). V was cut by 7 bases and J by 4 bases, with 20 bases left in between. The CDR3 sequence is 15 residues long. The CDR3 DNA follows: TGTGCCAGCACCCGGTCGGGGGGCTTGCGGTACGAGCAGTACTTC. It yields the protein CASTRSGGLRYEQYF.

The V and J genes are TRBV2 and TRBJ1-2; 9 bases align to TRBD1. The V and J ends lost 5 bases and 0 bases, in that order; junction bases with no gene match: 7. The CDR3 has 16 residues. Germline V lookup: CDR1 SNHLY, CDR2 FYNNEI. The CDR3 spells CASSPTGGLANYGYTF. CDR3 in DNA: TGTGCCAGCAGTCCGACAGGGGGACTGGCTAACTATGGCTACACCTTC.

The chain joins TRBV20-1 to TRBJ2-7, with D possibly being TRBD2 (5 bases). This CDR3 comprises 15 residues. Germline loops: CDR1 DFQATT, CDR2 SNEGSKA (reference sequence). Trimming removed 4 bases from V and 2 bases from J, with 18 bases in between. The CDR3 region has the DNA TGCAGTGCTATCCCTAGCCTGAGCTCTACCTACGAGCAGTACTTC. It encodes CSAIPSLSSTYEQYF.

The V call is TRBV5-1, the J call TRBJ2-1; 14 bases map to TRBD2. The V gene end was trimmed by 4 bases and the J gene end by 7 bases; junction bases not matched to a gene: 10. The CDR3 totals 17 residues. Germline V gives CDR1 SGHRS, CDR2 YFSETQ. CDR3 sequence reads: CASSLTTSGRAGNEQFF. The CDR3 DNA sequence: TGCGCCAGCAGCCTTACGACTAGCGGGAGGGCGGGGAATGAGCAGTTCTTC.

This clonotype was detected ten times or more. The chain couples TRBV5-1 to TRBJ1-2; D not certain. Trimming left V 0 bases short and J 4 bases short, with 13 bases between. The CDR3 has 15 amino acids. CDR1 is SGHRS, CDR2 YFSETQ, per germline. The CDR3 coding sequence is TGCGCCAGCAGCTTGGAGTTCCGGAACATCTATGGCTACACCTTC. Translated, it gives CASSLEFRNIYGYTF.

CDR3 sequence reads: CASSFGGDIQYF. Here the CDR3 DNA reads TGCGCCAGCAGCTTTGGGGGGGACATTCAGTACTTC. The chain couples TRBV5-1 to TRBJ2-4; 7 bases are shared with TRBD2. Germline V gene sequence: CDR1 SGHRS, CDR2 YFSETQ. The V and J ends lost 2 bases and 8 bases, in that order; junction bases with no gene match: 1. The length of the CDR3 is 12 residues.

The CDR3 DNA follows: TGTGCCAGCGGGGCAGAGTTTCGCTACGAGCAGTACTTC. Its translation is CASGAEFRYEQYF. The gene calls are TRBV2 and TRBJ2-7; possibly TRBD1 for D (5 bases). Germline V CDR1 and CDR2: SNHLY, FYNNEI. The CDR3 sequence is 13 residues long. With 8 bases removed from V and 3 bases from J, the gap between germline ends came to 14 bases.

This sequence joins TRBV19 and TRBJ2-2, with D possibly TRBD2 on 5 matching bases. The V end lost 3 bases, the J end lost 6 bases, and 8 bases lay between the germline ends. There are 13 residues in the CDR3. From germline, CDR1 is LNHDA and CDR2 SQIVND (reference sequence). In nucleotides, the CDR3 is TGTGCCAGTAGTATTGCCGGGGCCGGGGAGCTGTTTTTT. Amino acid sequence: CASSIAGAGELFF.

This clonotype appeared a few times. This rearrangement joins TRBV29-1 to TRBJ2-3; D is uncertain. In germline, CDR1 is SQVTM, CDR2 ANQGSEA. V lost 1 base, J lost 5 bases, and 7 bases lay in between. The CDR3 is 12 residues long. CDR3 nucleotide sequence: TGCAGCGTTGAAGCGTGGGGAGATACGCAGTATTTT. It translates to CSVEAWGDTQYF.

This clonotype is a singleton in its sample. In DNA, the CDR3 is TGTGCCAGCAGCCAACACGGGTACAGGGGGACCACTGAAGCTTTCTTT. Residues: CASSQHGYRGTTEAFF. The V and J genes are TRBV3-1 and TRBJ1-1; TRBD1 matches at 8 bases. From germline, CDR1 is LGHDT and CDR2 YNNKEL (reference sequence). This CDR3 has 16 amino acids. The trim removed 2 bases at V and 4 bases at J, leaving 9 bases unmatched.

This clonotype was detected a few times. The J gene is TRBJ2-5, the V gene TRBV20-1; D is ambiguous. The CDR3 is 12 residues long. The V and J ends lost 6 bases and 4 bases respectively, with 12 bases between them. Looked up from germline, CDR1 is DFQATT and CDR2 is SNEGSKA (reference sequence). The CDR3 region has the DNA TGCAGTGCGGGGTTATCCAGAGAGACCCAGTACTTC. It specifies CSAGLSRETQYF.

The CDR3 bases are TGTGCCAGCAGTTCACAGTTCTACGAGCAGTACTTC. Its translation: CASSSQFYEQYF. This chain connects TRBV28 to TRBJ2-7; D is unresolved. Germline V lookup: CDR1 MDHEN, CDR2 SYDVKM. V lost 4 bases to trimming and J lost 3 bases, with 7 bases between them. CDR3 length: 12 amino acids.

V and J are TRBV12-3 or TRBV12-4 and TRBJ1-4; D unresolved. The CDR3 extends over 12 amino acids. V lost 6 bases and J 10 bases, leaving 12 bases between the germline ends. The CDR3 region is CASSRRSAKLFF. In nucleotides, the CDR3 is TGTGCCAGCAGCCGGAGGTCGGCAAAACTGTTTTTT.

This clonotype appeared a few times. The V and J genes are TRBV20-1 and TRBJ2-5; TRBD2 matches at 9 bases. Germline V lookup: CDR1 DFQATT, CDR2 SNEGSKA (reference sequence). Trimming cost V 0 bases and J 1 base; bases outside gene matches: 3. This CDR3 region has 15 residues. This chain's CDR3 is CSARDGREGQETQYF. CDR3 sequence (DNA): TGCAGTGCTAGAGATGGGCGGGAGGGCCAAGAGACCCAGTACTTC.

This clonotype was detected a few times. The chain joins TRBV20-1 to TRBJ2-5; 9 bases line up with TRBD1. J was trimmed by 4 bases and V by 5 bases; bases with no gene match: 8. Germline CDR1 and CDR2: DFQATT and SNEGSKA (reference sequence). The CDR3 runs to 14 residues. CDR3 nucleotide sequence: TGCAGTGCTGAAGCCGGGACAGGGCTAGAGACCCAGTACTTC. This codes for CSAEAGTGLETQYF.

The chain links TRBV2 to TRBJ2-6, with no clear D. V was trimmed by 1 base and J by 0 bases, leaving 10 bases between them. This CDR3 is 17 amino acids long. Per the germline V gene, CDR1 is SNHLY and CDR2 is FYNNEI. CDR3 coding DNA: TGTGCCAGCAGTGAAGAAAATTTGAGCTCTGGGGCCAACGTCCTGACTTTC. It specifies CASSEENLSSGANVLTF.

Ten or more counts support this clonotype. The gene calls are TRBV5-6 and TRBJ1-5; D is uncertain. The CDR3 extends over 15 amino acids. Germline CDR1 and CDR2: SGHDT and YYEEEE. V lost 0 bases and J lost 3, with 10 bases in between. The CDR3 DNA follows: TGTGCCAGCAGCTTGGGGGGAACAGCCAATCAGCCCCAGCATTTT. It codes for CASSLGGTANQPQHF.